The T cell receptor beta chain described here comes from a study of blood T cell repertoires in COVID-19. Data came from immunoSEQ multiplex PCR; TCRdb stores just in-frame clones and leaves some out. This sample has 200,000 to 250,000 clones, with around 84% found just once. A few counts support this clone. This TCR came from a woman aged 60-75 years who had recovered from COVID-19. Sequenced sample: peripheral blood.

The CDR3 bases are TGTGCTAGTGGTTTGGCACAGGGGGCAAACTCCTACAATGAGCAGTTCTTC. Its protein product is CASGLAQGANSYNEQFF. The rearrangement uses TRBV12-5 and TRBJ2-1, with 9 bases aligning to TRBD1. The CDR3 contains 17 residues. V gave up 1 base and J gave up 0 bases; unmatched junction bases: 4. From germline, CDR1 is LGHNT and CDR2 FRNRAP.